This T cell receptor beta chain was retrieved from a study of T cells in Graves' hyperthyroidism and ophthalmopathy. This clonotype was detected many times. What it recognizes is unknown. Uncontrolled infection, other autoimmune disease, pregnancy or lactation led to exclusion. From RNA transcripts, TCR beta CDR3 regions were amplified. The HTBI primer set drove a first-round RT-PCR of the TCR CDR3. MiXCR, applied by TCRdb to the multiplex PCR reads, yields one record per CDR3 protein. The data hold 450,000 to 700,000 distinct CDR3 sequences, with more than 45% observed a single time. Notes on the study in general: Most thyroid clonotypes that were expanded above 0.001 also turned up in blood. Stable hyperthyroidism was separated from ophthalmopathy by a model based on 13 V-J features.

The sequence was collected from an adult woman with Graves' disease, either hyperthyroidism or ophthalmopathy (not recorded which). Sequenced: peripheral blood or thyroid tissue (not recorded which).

As DNA, the CDR3 is TGCAGTGCTAGAGATAGTGGGACTAGCGGGATTAGATACGAGCAGTACTTC. This codes for CSARDSGTSGIRYEQYF. This rearrangement joins TRBV20-1 to TRBJ2-7; the match to TRBD2 covers 13 bases. Trimming removed 0 bases from V and 4 bases from J; junction bases left unmatched: 9. Looked up from germline, CDR1 is DFQATT and CDR2 is SNEGSKA (reference sequence). The CDR3 covers 17 residues.